A selection of T cell receptor beta chains follows, all from one sample in a study of T-cell reconstitution after alpha-beta-depleted transplantation in children. One entry per CDR3 protein results from TCRdb running MiXCR on the PCR reads. The sample records around 300,000 distinct CDR3 sequences, over 7% being singletons. Sequences were derived from peripheral blood, sampled 360 days after TCRalphabeta/CD19-depleted stem cell transplant. The source of these receptors is a female patient aged 2 to 10 who had a stem cell transplant for Fanconi anemia, so the T cells may come from the graft donor. The CDR3 runs from the conserved cysteine through the conserved F or W. The D gene is left open where the match is weak. Clone size is given for some rows only: seen once, a few or many times, or a class if the clone is expanded.

J gene: TRBJ1-3; clone size: many; D gene: -; V gene: TRBV20-1; CDR3 DNA: TGCAGTGCTAGGCCTGGGGGGGGCCACTCTGGAAACACCATATATTTT; CDR3 protein: CSARPGGGHSGNTIYF
J gene: TRBJ2-7; clone size: many; D gene: -; V gene: TRBV3-1; CDR3 DNA: TGTGCCAGCAGCCAAAACAGGGACCAGTACTTC; CDR3 protein: CASSQNRDQYF
J gene: TRBJ2-7; clone size: -; D gene: TRBD1; V gene: TRBV11-2; CDR3 DNA: TGTGCCAGCAGCCCTAGGACAGGGGGCGCTCCCCAAATCCTCTACGAGCAGTACTTC; CDR3 protein: CASSPRTGGAPQILYEQYF
J gene: TRBJ2-1; clone size: -; D gene: TRBD2; V gene: TRBV20-1; CDR3 DNA: TGCAGTGCTAGGGGCGGGACTAGCGTTTACAATGAGCAGTTCTTC; CDR3 protein: CSARGGTSVYNEQFF
J gene: TRBJ2-7; clone size: few; D gene: TRBD1; V gene: TRBV7-3; CDR3 DNA: TGTGCCAGCAGCTTATCAGTCGCGGGACAGGGCCTAGGCTACGAGCAGTACTTC; CDR3 protein: CASSLSVAGQGLGYEQYF
J gene: TRBJ2-2; clone size: -; D gene: TRBD2; V gene: TRBV11-3; CDR3 DNA: TGTGCCAGCAGCTTAGTGCCTAGCGGGAGGACGGCCGGGGAGCTGTTTTTT; CDR3 protein: CASSLVPSGRTAGELFF
J gene: TRBJ1-5; clone size: -; D gene: -; V gene: TRBV6-2/TRBV6-3; CDR3 DNA: TGTGCCAGCACCCCCGTTGGGGGGCAACGTCAGCCCCAGCATTTT; CDR3 protein: CASTPVGGQRQPQHF
J gene: TRBJ2-7; clone size: few; D gene: -; V gene: TRBV10-2; CDR3 DNA: TGCGCCAGCAGTGGGGGGGTCGACGAGCAGTACTTC; CDR3 protein: CASSGGVDEQYF
J gene: TRBJ2-3; clone size: -; D gene: -; V gene: TRBV28; CDR3 DNA: TGTGCCAGTAGTAGCTCTGGTACGCAGTATTTT; CDR3 protein: CASSSSGTQYF
J gene: TRBJ2-1; clone size: many; D gene: TRBD2; V gene: TRBV28; CDR3 DNA: TGTGCCAGCAGCCGTCGGGGGGGATTGTCGAATGAGCAGTTCTTC; CDR3 protein: CASSRRGGLSNEQFF
J gene: TRBJ1-2; clone size: -; D gene: -; V gene: TRBV20-1; CDR3 DNA: TGCAGTGCTAGATCCGCAGGGAGGGCGGGCGGCTACACCTTC; CDR3 protein: CSARSAGRAGGYTF
J gene: TRBJ2-2; clone size: many; D gene: -; V gene: TRBV29-1; CDR3 DNA: TGCAGCGTTGACTGGGGGCAAGAGACCGGGGAGCTGTTTTTT; CDR3 protein: CSVDWGQETGELFF
J gene: TRBJ2-1; clone size: many; D gene: -; V gene: TRBV20-1; CDR3 DNA: TGCAGCATACAGGGTCTGTCCTACAATGAGCAGTTCTTC; CDR3 protein: CSIQGLSYNEQFF
J gene: TRBJ1-6; clone size: -; D gene: TRBD1; V gene: TRBV20-1; CDR3 DNA: TGCAGTGCAAGGGACAGGGGGAGCTCCTATAATTCACCCCTCCACTTT; CDR3 protein: CSARDRGSSYNSPLHF
J gene: TRBJ2-3; clone size: -; D gene: TRBD2; V gene: TRBV6-5; CDR3 DNA: TGTGCCAGCAGTTACTCGAAATTCGGGGGGGGGGATACGCAGTATTTT; CDR3 protein: CASSYSKFGGGDTQYF
J gene: TRBJ1-1; clone size: many; D gene: -; V gene: TRBV28; CDR3 DNA: TGTGCCAGCACCTTGGGGGGCACTGAAGCTTTCTTT; CDR3 protein: CASTLGGTEAFF
J gene: TRBJ2-3; clone size: many; D gene: -; V gene: TRBV27; CDR3 DNA: TGTGCCAGCAGTCTTACACCCACTTCTAGCACAGATACGCAGTATTTT; CDR3 protein: CASSLTPTSSTDTQYF
J gene: TRBJ2-2; clone size: few; D gene: -; V gene: TRBV6-5; CDR3 DNA: TGTGCCAGCAGTTTTGGGGGGGGGCCCGACACCGGGGAGCTGTTTTTT; CDR3 protein: CASSFGGGPDTGELFF
J gene: TRBJ1-5; clone size: few; D gene: -; V gene: TRBV4-1; CDR3 DNA: TGCGCCAGCAGCCAAGTCGGTGGGGCAGGACAGCCCCAGCATTTT; CDR3 protein: CASSQVGGAGQPQHF
J gene: TRBJ2-1; clone size: many; D gene: TRBD1; V gene: TRBV12-3/TRBV12-4; CDR3 DNA: TGTGCCATCCAAGGGGGCGCGTCCTACAATGAGCAGTTCTTC; CDR3 protein: CAIQGGASYNEQFF
J gene: TRBJ1-1; clone size: once; D gene: TRBD1; V gene: TRBV7-9; CDR3 DNA: TGTGCCAGCAGCTTAGCAAGGACAGGTACCACTGAAGCTTTCTTT; CDR3 protein: CASSLARTGTTEAFF
J gene: TRBJ2-1; clone size: many; D gene: TRBD2; V gene: TRBV7-3; CDR3 DNA: TGTGCCAGCAGCTTGCTAGCGGGATTCCACAATGAGCAGTTCTTC; CDR3 protein: CASSLLAGFHNEQFF
J gene: TRBJ2-5; clone size: -; D gene: -; V gene: TRBV4-2; CDR3 DNA: TGTGCCAGCAGCCAAGACTTTGTTGGAAGACAAGAGACCCAGTACTTC; CDR3 protein: CASSQDFVGRQETQYF
J gene: TRBJ2-1; clone size: many; D gene: -; V gene: TRBV5-1; CDR3 DNA: TGCGCCAGCAGCTTAGACGCCCAGGACTACAATGAGCAGTTCTTC; CDR3 protein: CASSLDAQDYNEQFF
J gene: TRBJ1-1; clone size: many; D gene: -; V gene: TRBV6-6; CDR3 DNA: TGTGCCAGCAGTTACTCGTCGGGGCAGGCTTTCTTT; CDR3 protein: CASSYSSGQAFF
J gene: TRBJ1-4; clone size: few; D gene: -; V gene: TRBV12-3/TRBV12-4; CDR3 DNA: TGTGCCAGCAGTTTAGATTTTTGGGACGAAAGTGAAAAACTGTTTTTT; CDR3 protein: CASSLDFWDESEKLFF
J gene: TRBJ1-2; clone size: many; D gene: TRBD1; V gene: TRBV7-9; CDR3 DNA: TGTGCCAGCAGCAAGACAGGGGGTGAGAAATTTGGCTACACCTTC; CDR3 protein: CASSKTGGEKFGYTF
J gene: TRBJ2-7; clone size: many; D gene: TRBD1; V gene: TRBV28; CDR3 DNA: TGTGCCAGCAGTAACGCCGGGACAGGAGTCTACGAGCAGTACTTC; CDR3 protein: CASSNAGTGVYEQYF
J gene: TRBJ2-7; clone size: many; D gene: TRBD1; V gene: TRBV29-1; CDR3 DNA: TGCAGCGTCCGACAGGGTTTAACGAGCGAGCAGTACTTC; CDR3 protein: CSVRQGLTSEQYF
J gene: TRBJ1-1; clone size: many; D gene: -; V gene: TRBV5-1; CDR3 DNA: TGCGCCAGCAGCTTGGTGGGAGATCCGGGACTGAACACTGAAGCTTTCTTT; CDR3 protein: CASSLVGDPGLNTEAFF
J gene: TRBJ1-1; clone size: -; D gene: -; V gene: TRBV3-1; CDR3 DNA: TGTGCCAGCAGCCCCGTTGGGTCTTTCAACACTGAAGCTTTCTTT; CDR3 protein: CASSPVGSFNTEAFF
J gene: TRBJ1-3; clone size: -; D gene: -; V gene: TRBV28; CDR3 DNA: TGTGCCAGCAGTTTAGCAGGGCTTACAGGAAACACCATATATTTT; CDR3 protein: CASSLAGLTGNTIYF
J gene: TRBJ2-2; clone size: many; D gene: -; V gene: TRBV29-1; CDR3 DNA: TGCAGCGGGCTAGGTGGTGGTGGGAACACCGGGGAGCTGTTTTTT; CDR3 protein: CSGLGGGGNTGELFF
J gene: TRBJ2-1; clone size: many; D gene: TRBD2; V gene: TRBV6-1; CDR3 DNA: TGTGCCAGCAGTGAACCCTATCGACTAGCGGGAAAGAAAAATGAGCAGTTCTTC; CDR3 protein: CASSEPYRLAGKKNEQFF
J gene: TRBJ2-1; clone size: many; D gene: TRBD2; V gene: TRBV25-1; CDR3 DNA: TGTGCCAGCAGTGATGCTAGCGGGCACTACAATGAGCAGTTCTTC; CDR3 protein: CASSDASGHYNEQFF
J gene: TRBJ2-3; clone size: -; D gene: TRBD1; V gene: TRBV13; CDR3 DNA: TGTGCCAGCAGCTCCTCCGGGACAGCGAGCACAGATGCGCAGTATTTT; CDR3 protein: CASSSSGTASTDAQYF
J gene: TRBJ2-5; clone size: -; D gene: -; V gene: TRBV18; CDR3 DNA: TGTGCCAGCTCACCATTGGGTAGAGGATTCCAAGAGACCCAGTACTTC; CDR3 protein: CASSPLGRGFQETQYF
J gene: TRBJ2-3; clone size: few; D gene: TRBD2; V gene: TRBV12-3/TRBV12-4; CDR3 DNA: TGTGCCAGCAGTATGGGACTAGCTCCGACACCGACTAGCACAGATACGCAGTATTTT; CDR3 protein: CASSMGLAPTPTSTDTQYF
J gene: TRBJ2-3; clone size: many; D gene: -; V gene: TRBV11-2; CDR3 DNA: TGTGCCAGCAGCTCCGATCCTGGATGGGGGCAGTATTTT; CDR3 protein: CASSSDPGWGQYF
J gene: TRBJ2-7; clone size: many; D gene: TRBD1; V gene: TRBV4-1; CDR3 DNA: TGCGCCAGCAGCCAGACCCAGGGGGATCCCTACGAGCAGTACTTC; CDR3 protein: CASSQTQGDPYEQYF
J gene: TRBJ2-1; clone size: many; D gene: TRBD2; V gene: TRBV5-4; CDR3 DNA: TGTGCCAGCAGCAGCGGGGACAATGAGCAGTTCTTC; CDR3 protein: CASSSGDNEQFF
J gene: TRBJ2-1; clone size: many; D gene: TRBD1; V gene: TRBV5-6; CDR3 DNA: TGTGCCAGCAGCACAGAAGTAAGACAGGGGATTAGCAATGAGCAGTTCTTC; CDR3 protein: CASSTEVRQGISNEQFF
J gene: TRBJ1-2; clone size: many; D gene: -; V gene: TRBV6-1; CDR3 DNA: TGTGCCAGCAGTGAAGCGGGACCTTACTTAAGGGGTGGCTACACCTTC; CDR3 protein: CASSEAGPYLRGGYTF
J gene: TRBJ1-1; clone size: few; D gene: -; V gene: TRBV16; CDR3 DNA: TGTGCCAGCAGCCAATCCAACCTGGGGAACACTGAAGCTTTCTTT; CDR3 protein: CASSQSNLGNTEAFF
J gene: TRBJ1-1; clone size: few; D gene: -; V gene: TRBV6-5; CDR3 DNA: TGTGCCAGCAGTTACGTTGAGGGGCCTGAAGCTTTCTTT; CDR3 protein: CASSYVEGPEAFF
J gene: TRBJ2-7; clone size: few; D gene: TRBD1; V gene: TRBV5-1; CDR3 DNA: TGCGCCAGCAGCTTGGTAACCATAACCGGGACAGGGGTCTACGAGCAGTACTTC; CDR3 protein: CASSLVTITGTGVYEQYF